The clone carrying this T cell receptor (beta chain) has a single count. The CDR3 has 17 residues. From germline, CDR1 is KGHDR and CDR2 SFDVKD. With 2 bases clipped from V and 0 bases from J, the junction kept 5 bases outside the gene matches. The sample comes from a study of T-cell memory formation after mild COVID-19. TCRdb processed the 5' RACE reads anew with MiXCR; each CDR3 protein has one entry. The data show around 370,000 distinct CDR3 sequences, around a fifth seen once. Sequenced sample: PBMCs or a T cell subset sorted from them (not recorded which). This chain joins TRBV24-1 and TRBJ1-3; TRBD1 agrees at 8 bases. This clonotype was sampled from an adult woman who had mild COVID-19 (a few samples of this study predate the infection). Cell type and time point are not known. CDR3 residues: CATSDSSGQGSGNTIYF. The CDR3 DNA is TGTGCCACCAGTGATTCAAGCGGACAGGGCTCTGGAAACACCATATATTTT.